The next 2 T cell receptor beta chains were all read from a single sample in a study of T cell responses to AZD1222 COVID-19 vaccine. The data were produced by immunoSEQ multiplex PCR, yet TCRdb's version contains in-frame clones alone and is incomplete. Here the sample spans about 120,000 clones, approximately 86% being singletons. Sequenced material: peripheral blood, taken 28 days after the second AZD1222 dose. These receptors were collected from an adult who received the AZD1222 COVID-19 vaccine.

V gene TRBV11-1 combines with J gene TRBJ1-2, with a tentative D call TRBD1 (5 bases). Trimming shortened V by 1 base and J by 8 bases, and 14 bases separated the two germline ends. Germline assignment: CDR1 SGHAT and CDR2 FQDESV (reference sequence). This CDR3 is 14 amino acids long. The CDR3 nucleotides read TGTGCCAGCAGCTTAGAGCCAGGGAGGGACGGCTACACCTTC. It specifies CASSLEPGRDGYTF.

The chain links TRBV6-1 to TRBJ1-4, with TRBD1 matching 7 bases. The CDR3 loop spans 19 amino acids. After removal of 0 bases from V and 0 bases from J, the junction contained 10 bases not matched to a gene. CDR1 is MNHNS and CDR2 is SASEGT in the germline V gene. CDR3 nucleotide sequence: TGTGCCAGCAGTGAAGCGCTTATGGGGACAGCAGCAACTAATGAAAAACTGTTTTTT. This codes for CASSEALMGTAATNEKLFF.